This T cell receptor (beta chain) was found in a study of blood T cell repertoires in COVID-19. Looking at the study overall: Material from acute and convalescent COVID-19 was sourced from the United States, Italy and Spain. From T cells, B-cell-depleted T cells, or PBMCs came the material, which was cDNA or gDNA.

There are 15 residues in the CDR3. Germline loops: CDR1 SQVTM, CDR2 ANQGSEA. Germline trimming cut 6 bases from V and 1 base from J; bases unmatched to any gene: 8. TCRdb keeps only in-frame clones here, not all; method: immunoSEQ multiplex PCR. The data show tens of thousands of clones, around 84% seen once. Sequencing was performed on peripheral blood. This receptor was taken from an elderly woman in a cohort sampled during active or convalescent COVID-19. J is TRBJ2-2 and V is TRBV29-1; 7 bases line up with TRBD1. The CDR3: CSVLRQGKNTGELFF. DNA for the CDR3: TGCAGCGTCCTTCGACAGGGCAAGAACACCGGGGAGCTGTTTTTT.